Shown below are 14 T cell receptor beta chains from a single sample sequenced in a study of breast tumors, draining lymph nodes, adjacent tissues. One entry per CDR3 protein, called by TCRdb with MiXCR from the multiplex PCR reads. The sample carries about 300,000 distinct CDR3 sequences, roughly 30% recorded once. Samples came from axillary lymph nodes draining the breast cancer. The material sequenced was axillary lymph node tissue. These TCRs come from a female donor with breast cancer. Some clones in this sample may be carry-over from other donors' samples.

With respect to this clonotype: This CDR3 is missing its conserved last phenylalanine or tryptophan, likely due to a read error. This chain links TRBV24-1 with TRBJ2-2, with 9 bases matching TRBD2. J lost 6 bases, V lost 7 bases, and 8 bases had no gene match. This CDR3 has 15 amino acids. Germline CDR1 reads KGHDR; CDR2 reads SFDVKD. CDR3: CATRDRTSDAGELFL. CDR3 nucleotide sequence: TGTGCCACCAGGGATAGGACTAGCGACGCCGGGGAGCTGTTTCTT.

At least ten counts were recorded for this clonotype. This chain joins TRBV20-1 and TRBJ2-7, with a tentative D call TRBD2 (6 bases). The CDR3 is made up of 16 amino acids. Trimming pared 1 base from V and 0 bases from J, leaving 16 bases between. The germline V gene encodes CDR1 DFQATT and CDR2 SNEGSKA (reference sequence). CDR3: CSARVHGGTGSYEQYF. As DNA, the CDR3 is TGCAGTGCTAGAGTCCACGGGGGAACGGGCTCCTACGAGCAGTACTTC.

The table lists this clonotype with many counts. CDR3 in amino acids: CASRTGTGANVLTF. For the CDR3, the DNA is TGTGCCAGTAGAACAGGGACTGGGGCCAACGTCCTGACTTTC. This chain joins TRBV19 and TRBJ2-6; D might be TRBD1 (6 bases). Germline values: CDR1 LNHDA, CDR2 SQIVND (reference sequence). Trimming stripped 6 bases from V and 2 bases from J, with 8 bases between. The CDR3 has 14 residues.

The CDR3 nucleotides are TGTGCCAGCAGCGAGACTAGCGGGAGAGGCGATGAGCAGTATTTT. Translating it yields CASSETSGRGDEQYF. The chain employs TRBV11-2 and TRBJ2-3; TRBD2 matches at 12 bases. The J segment lost 11 bases and the V segment lost 5 bases, leaving 11 bases of the junction unmatched. The CDR3 is made up of 15 amino acids. The V gene's germline CDR1 is SGHAT and CDR2 FQNNGV. The complete variable domain, with remaining parts taken from reference TRBV11-2 and TRBJ2-3, reads EAGVAQSPRYKIIEKRQSVAFWCNPISGHATLYWYQQILGQGPKLLIQFQNNGVVDDSQLPKDRFSAERLKGVDSTLKIQPAKLEDSAVYLCASSETSGRGDEQYFGPGTRLTVL.

This clonotype was seen many times. The rearrangement joins TRBV30 to TRBJ1-5, with a possible D match to TRBD1 (5 bases). This CDR3 contains 14 residues. Germline V gene lookup returns CDR1 GTSNPN and CDR2 SVGIG (reference sequence). Deletions cut 5 bases from V and 0 bases from J, with 11 bases between. CDR3 coding DNA: TGTGCCTGGCAACAGGACCATAGCAATCAGCCCCAGCATTTT. It codes for CAWQQDHSNQPQHF. The entire variable domain, with the rest obtained from reference TRBV30 and TRBJ1-5, is as follows: SQTIHQWPATLVQPVGSPLSLECTVEGTSNPNLYWYRQAAGRGLQLLFYSVGIGQISSEVPQNLSASRPQDRQFILSSKKLLLSDSGFYLCAWQQDHSNQPQHFGDGTRLSIL.

Concerning this clonotype itself: Just one base apart from a much larger clone, this may be a read error. This chain links TRBV4-3 with TRBJ2-3; 8 bases are a match to TRBD2. This CDR3 comprises 15 residues. The germline CDR1 and CDR2 sequences are LGHNA and YSLEER. The CDR3 region is CASGQESSGSDTQYF. The CDR3 DNA is TGCGCCAGCGGCCAAGAGTCGAGCGGGAGTGATACGCAGTATTTT.

The chain recombines TRBV20-1 with TRBJ2-3, with unresolved D. This CDR3 is 13 amino acids long. V was shortened by 0 bases and J by 6 bases, with 10 bases between the two germline ends. Germline V CDR1 and CDR2: DFQATT, SNEGSKA (reference sequence). For the CDR3, the DNA is TGCAGTGCTAGAGATCTGGGTCGGGATACGCAGTATTTT. Translating gives CSARDLGRDTQYF.

This clonotype came up many times. Because it lacks the conserved phenylalanine or tryptophan at the end, this CDR3 is likely a read error. V gene TRBV29-1 combines with J gene TRBJ2-3, with 10 bases aligning to TRBD2. Unmatched junction bases numbered 7, after V lost 3 bases and J lost 1 base. Germline-derived CDR1 and CDR2 are SQVTM and ANQGSEA. The CDR3 covers 16 residues. The CDR3 DNA reads TGCAGCGTTGAGGGAGCGGGAGGGATTCGCACAGATACGCAGTATCTT. This codes for CSVEGAGGIRTDTQYL.

This clonotype has a single count. The J gene is TRBJ2-6, the V gene TRBV7-2; D gene uncertain. Per the germline V gene, CDR1 is SGHTA and CDR2 is FQGNSA. The CDR3 is made up of 16 amino acids. V lost 5 bases and J lost 2, with 13 bases in between. The CDR3 coding sequence is TGTGCCAGCAGCCCCACCAGAGCAGCTGGGGCCAACGTCCTGACTTTC. It encodes CASSPTRAAGANVLTF.

With respect to this clonotype: A clone one base away is much larger, so this may be a read error. V and J are TRBV19 and TRBJ2-7; D is possibly TRBD1 or TRBD2 (5 bases each). This CDR3 region has 13 residues. Germline V gene data show CDR1 as LNHDA and CDR2 as SQIVND (reference sequence). The ends were cut back, 3 bases at V and 0 bases at J, with 6 bases in the middle. This CDR3 is CASSMRGSYEQYF. The CDR3 DNA sequence: TGTGCCAGTAGTATGAGGGGCTCCTACGAGCAGTACTTC.

As to this clonotype: Since a much larger clone is just one base distant, this may be a read error. The chain couples TRBV19 to TRBJ2-2, with TRBD2 matching 11 bases. V was pared by 7 bases and J by 7 bases, with 8 bases of the junction left unmatched. Germline CDR1 and CDR2: LNHDA and SQIVND (reference sequence). The CDR3 runs to 15 residues. The CDR3 sequence: CASKVSGRAHGELFF. The CDR3 nucleotides read TGTGCCAGTAAGGTTAGCGGGAGGGCACACGGGGAGCTGTTTTTT.

This clonotype was counted a single time. Germline is not matched at one junction end, which may reflect a read error. V and J are TRBV2 and TRBJ2-2; D remains unclear. This CDR3 comprises 8 residues. Germline CDR1 SNHLY, CDR2 FYNNEI. This CDR3 is CASSVRTF. For the CDR3, the DNA is TGTGCCAGCAGTGTTCGGACGTTT.

This clonotype was picked up many times. The CDR3 loop is CATSWGGLPPYEQYF. CDR3 DNA: TGTGCCACCAGCTGGGGGGGGCTACCTCCCTACGAGCAGTACTTC. The chain recombines TRBV15 with TRBJ2-7; perhaps TRBD2 as D (7 bases). There are 15 residues in the CDR3. Trimming removed 5 bases at V and 2 bases at J, with 16 bases between. Germline V gene data show CDR1 as LNHNV and CDR2 as YYDKDF (reference sequence).

This clonotype was seen repeatedly, ten times or more. The V call is TRBV5-6, the J call TRBJ2-5; no clear D gene. With 0 bases removed from V and 1 base from J, the gap between germline ends came to 4 bases. Per germline, CDR1 SGHDT and CDR2 YYEEEE. This CDR3 spans 13 amino acids. The CDR3, as DNA: TGTGCCAGCAGCTTGGGAGGCCAAGAGACCCAGTACTTC. It translates to CASSLGGQETQYF.